These T cell receptor beta chains were read from a single sample in a study of regulatory T cells in long-lasting Graves disease. A single record per CDR3 protein comes from TCRdb applying MiXCR to the multiplex PCR reads. The profile shows some 370,000 distinct CDR3 sequences, around 20% of them singletons. Here the sequenced sample was peripheral blood mononuclear cells (PBMCs), taken when the disease was refractory, from a patient treated with antithyroid drugs. The source is a female donor with Graves disease. Both conserved end residues are part of each CDR3. A D gene is named only where the DNA matches it firmly. Each size is how often the clone was seen (once, few, many) or a class if it is expanded.

length: 15; V: TRBV5-1; size: few; D: TRBD1; J: TRBJ2-7; DNA: TGCGCCAGCAGCTTGGAAGAGGGACAGTTCTACGAGCAGTACTTC; CDR3: CASSLEEGQFYEQYF
length: 16; V: TRBV28; size: many; D: -; J: TRBJ1-1; DNA: TGTGCGCTCATCCCCCCACAGAATCAAGTTTGGACTGAAGCTTTCTTT; CDR3: CALIPPQNQVWTEAFF
length: 13; V: TRBV10-3; size: many; D: -; J: TRBJ1-2; DNA: TGTGCCATCAGTGAGGCGGCAGGCTATGGCTACACCTTC; CDR3: CAISEAAGYGYTF
length: 11; V: TRBV11-2; size: many; D: -; J: TRBJ2-7; DNA: TGTGCCAGCAGCTTAGAAGACGAGCAGTACTTC; CDR3: CASSLEDEQYF
length: 11; V: TRBV3-1; size: many; D: -; J: TRBJ2-2; DNA: TGTGCCAGCAGCCAAGTCGGGGAGCTGTTTTTT; CDR3: CASSQVGELFF
length: 13; V: TRBV10-3; size: few; D: -; J: TRBJ2-7; DNA: TGTGCCATCACACAGCAACCAGCCTACGAGCAGTACTTC; CDR3: CAITQQPAYEQYF
length: 17; V: TRBV7-9; size: many; D: TRBD1; J: TRBJ2-6; DNA: TGTGCCAGCAGCGCACAACTACAGGGGTACGGGGCCAACGTCCTGACTTTC; CDR3: CASSAQLQGYGANVLTF
length: 16; V: TRBV15; size: many; D: -; J: TRBJ1-4; DNA: TGTGCCACCAGCAGAGATTGGGGTGGTTACGGTGAAAAACTGTTTTTT; CDR3: CATSRDWGGYGEKLFF
length: 16; V: TRBV5-1; size: few; D: -; J: TRBJ2-2; DNA: TGCGCCAGCAGCCGAACCGTACAGGGAGGGACCGGGGAGCTGTTTTTT; CDR3: CASSRTVQGGTGELFF
length: 13; V: TRBV5-1; size: few; D: TRBD1; J: TRBJ1-6; DNA: TGCGCCAGCAGCCGGGACAGGGATTCACCCCTCCACTTT; CDR3: CASSRDRDSPLHF
length: 11; V: TRBV20-1; size: once; D: -; J: TRBJ2-7; DNA: TGCAGTGCCTACAGGGAATACGAGCAGTATTTC; CDR3: CSAYREYEQYF